This T cell receptor beta chain was sequenced during a study of blood T cell repertoires in COVID-19 (TCRdb year 2020). About the full investigation: Collaborator samples came from the United States, Italy and Spain and covered acute and convalescent phases of COVID-19. The repertoires were released in a freely available public database meant as a resource for research on the immune response to SARS-CoV-2. Samples were obtained from the ongoing ImmuneRACE study (first 160 participants) and from some 1,200 subjects provided by 6 global collaborators. The sample metadata nearly always contained a de-identified subject ID, COVID-19 status, age in years and sex. The prospective study material was composed of cDNA or gDNA derived from T cells, B-cell-depleted T cells, or PBMCs. Where available, HLA class I and class II types were obtained from metadata supplied by the sample provider rather than from assay-based typing. The dataset comprised deeply sampled blood TCRbeta repertoires from subjects exposed to, actively infected with, or recovered from COVID-19. The paper as a whole reports these results and caveats: The quantity of clinical and demographic metadata differed by source and by participant and was supplied without curation.

The immunoSEQ Assay, a bias-controlled multiplex PCR, was used to amplify TCRbeta CDR3 regions from genomic DNA. On the authors' methods: The number of nucleated cells in each sample was estimated from the amplification of reference gene primers within the assay. To quantify the absolute abundance of each unique TCRbeta CDR3 rearrangement, sequence reads were collapsed and filtered. Productive Simpson clonality was computed per sample as the square root of Simpson's diversity index over productive rearrangements. TCRdb mirrors the immuneACCESS table, restricted to in-frame sequences. Some clones are absent from its copies; in checked studies, under half trace to an unresolved V gene, and the reason for the others is unknown. The V and J calls and clone size are taken from that table; D and trimming were inferred from the DNA. Within this sample are approximately 210,000 clones, with about 83% of them counted one time only. The ten largest clones add up to roughly 8.8% of the sample.

Each collaborating institution followed its own protocols to collect whole blood in K2EDTA tubes. For TCRbeta analysis, collaborators shipped samples in one of three forms: frozen whole blood, isolated PBMCs, or DNA extracted from either of those sample types. Trimming takes 4 bases off V and 4 bases off J; junction bases not matched to a gene: 8. The germline V gene supplies CDR1 KGHDR and CDR2 SFDVKD. Taken from cysteine to phenylalanine, the CDR3 has 16 residues. Only the CDR3 region is kept as DNA, spanning 48 bases read in frame from base 1. A note on this clone: The clone's antigen remains unknown. No quality values exist for individual bases; no much larger clone is one base distant.

The chain employs TRBV24-1 and TRBJ2-5, and 10 junction bases match TRBD1. Specimen: peripheral blood. The sequence came from a woman between 45 and 65 years old with acute or convalescent COVID-19. The CDR3 here reads CATSDQGQGLGETQYF. The bases are TGTGCCACCAGTGACCAGGGACAGGGGTTAGGAGAGACCCAGTACTTC.